This TCR beta chain appears in the sequencing data of a study of blood T cell repertoires in COVID-19. In the original analysis: It was from reference gene primer amplification that nucleated cell counts were estimated. Only in-frame clones appear in the TCRdb table, and some are missing; sequencing was by immunoSEQ multiplex PCR. V and J calls plus clone size are reproduced from that table; the DNA served to infer D and trimming. The table includes 190,000 or so clones, just under 90% detected once. This CDR3 spans 15 amino acids. V was shortened by 3 bases and J by 0 bases, with 9 bases between the two germline ends. Germline CDR1 SGHVS, CDR2 FNYEAQ.

This receptor was obtained from a woman aged 18 to 35 who had recovered from COVID-19. The sequencing input was peripheral blood. The genes are TRBV7-6 and TRBJ2-1, with unresolved D. The CDR3, as DNA: TGTGCCAGCAGCTTCCCCTGGAGCTCCTACAATGAGCAGTTCTTC. Its protein product is CASSFPWSSYNEQFF.